These T cell receptor beta chains were read from a single sample in a study of blood T cell repertoires in COVID-19. This table comes from immunoSEQ multiplex PCR, and its TCRdb copy is limited to in-frame clones, with some not included. Here the sample spans roughly 330,000 clones, over 75% being singletons. Sequenced: PBMCs or T cells enriched from blood (not recorded which). The source of these receptors is a woman between 18 and 29 years old who had recovered from COVID-19. The CDR3 runs from the conserved cysteine through the conserved F or W. The order of the fields is D gene, J gene, clone size, V gene, CDR3 protein, CDR3 DNA. The D gene is left open where the match is weak. Size values are once, few and many counts, or a class for expanded clones, and some rows have none.

-	TRBJ1-1	-	TRBV18	CASSPNPGTVGGTEAFF	TGTGCCAGCTCACCAAACCCCGGGACCGTAGGAGGGACTGAAGCTTTCTTT
-	TRBJ1-1	-	TRBV20-1	CRLGMNTEAFF	TGCAGGCTAGGCATGAACACTGAAGCTTTCTTT
TRBD1	TRBJ1-2	-	TRBV5-4	CASRQGTERTYGYTF	TGTGCCAGCAGGCAAGGGACAGAAAGGACCTATGGCTACACCTTC
TRBD1	TRBJ1-1	-	TRBV9	CASSDGTENTEAFF	TGTGCCAGCAGCGACGGGACAGAGAACACTGAAGCTTTCTTT
-	TRBJ1-3	-	TRBV11-2	CASSPEAGNTIYF	TGTGCCAGCAGCCCAGAGGCGGGAAACACCATATATTTT
-	TRBJ1-5	-	TRBV2	CASSENGGGGQPQHF	TGTGCCAGCAGTGAAAACGGGGGAGGGGGTCAGCCCCAGCATTTT
-	TRBJ2-1	-	TRBV6-2/TRBV6-3	CASSLGAEVEQFF	TGTGCCAGCAGTTTGGGGGCCGAGGTTGAGCAGTTCTTC
TRBD2	TRBJ2-1	-	TRBV9	CASSGTSGRSSYNEQFF	TGTGCCAGCAGCGGGACTAGCGGACGGAGCTCCTACAATGAGCAGTTCTTC
-	TRBJ1-6	-	TRBV11-2	CASSLVTALNSPLHF	TGTGCCAGCAGCTTAGTGACAGCTTTAAATTCACCCCTCCACTTT
TRBD1	TRBJ2-5	-	TRBV5-1	CASSPGQSGQETQYF	TGCGCCAGCAGCCCGGGACAGTCCGGGCAAGAGACCCAGTACTTC
TRBD1	TRBJ1-6	-	TRBV18	CASSPRGTGVSPLHF	TGTGCCAGCTCACCTCGAGGGACAGGGGTTTCACCCCTCCACTTT
-	TRBJ1-2	-	TRBV27	CASSPRPWTQYGYTF	TGTGCCAGCAGTCCCCGACCCTGGACACAGTATGGCTACACCTTC
-	TRBJ1-2	-	TRBV7-2	CASSLGGLRGYTF	TGTGCCAGCAGCTTAGGAGGGCTGCGGGGCTACACCTTC
-	TRBJ2-1	-	TRBV27	CASTAPPSSEQFF	TGTGCCAGCACCGCCCCCCCCTCGAGTGAGCAGTTCTTC
-	TRBJ2-5	-	TRBV21-1	CASSPPRWKETQYF	TGTGCCAGCAGCCCCCCTAGGTGGAAAGAGACCCAGTACTTC
-	TRBJ2-1	once	TRBV5-1	CASSSLVGYNEQFF	TGCGCCAGCAGCTCCCTAGTGGGCTACAATGAGCAGTTCTTC
-	TRBJ2-5	-	TRBV5-4	CASSLEPGGETQYF	TGTGCCAGCAGCTTGGAACCCGGAGGGGAGACCCAGTACTTC
-	TRBJ2-1	-	TRBV7-7	CASSLVGGSSYNEQFF	TGTGCTAGCAGCTTAGTCGGAGGTTCCTCCTACAATGAGCAGTTCTTC
-	TRBJ2-1	-	TRBV7-9	CASSLSDGLGNEQFF	TGTGCCAGCAGCTTATCGGATGGACTGGGGAATGAGCAGTTCTTC
-	TRBJ1-6	-	TRBV3-1/TRBV3-2	CASSQDLLSPLHF	TGTGCCAGCAGCCAAGATCTACTCTCACCCCTCCACTTT
-	TRBJ1-2	-	TRBV20-1	CSASSGYGYTF	TGCAGTGCTTCATCAGGGTATGGCTACACCTTC
-	TRBJ2-6	-	TRBV7-6	CASSLGQGSGANVLTF	TGTGCCAGCAGCTTAGGCCAGGGCTCTGGGGCCAACGTCCTGACTTTC
-	TRBJ2-7	-	TRBV3-1/TRBV3-2	CASSQDFRDNYEQYF	TGTGCCAGCAGCCAGGACTTCCGGGACAACTACGAGCAGTACTTC
-	TRBJ1-2	-	TRBV9	CASSVGDAYGYTF	TGTGCCAGCAGCGTAGGAGATGCCTATGGCTACACCTTC
-	TRBJ1-1	-	TRBV30	CAWNLGTPNTEAFF	TGTGCCTGGAACCTCGGGACACCGAACACTGAAGCTTTCTTT
TRBD2	TRBJ2-1	-	TRBV4-1	CASSQGGTSVGNEQFF	TGCGCCAGCAGCCAAGGGGGGACTAGCGTCGGGAATGAGCAGTTCTTC
TRBD1	TRBJ1-1	-	TRBV6-5	CASSWTGAETEAFF	TGTGCCAGCAGTTGGACAGGGGCGGAGACTGAAGCTTTCTTT
TRBD1	TRBJ1-2	few	TRBV5-1	CASSLVQGAPIGGYTF	TGCGCCAGCAGCTTGGTTCAGGGGGCCCCTATTGGTGGCTACACCTTC
-	TRBJ1-3	-	TRBV4-1	CASSQEADTGNTIYF	TGCGCCAGCAGCCAAGAAGCCGATACTGGAAACACCATATATTTT
-	TRBJ1-4	few	TRBV9	CASSEAQANEKLFF	TGTGCCAGCAGCGAGGCCCAGGCAAATGAAAAACTGTTTTTT
TRBD1	TRBJ2-7	-	TRBV18	CASSTTGQAYEQYF	TGTGCCAGCTCAACAACGGGACAGGCCTACGAGCAGTACTTC
TRBD2	TRBJ2-5	-	TRBV7-9	CASSFGLAGGPSRAKTQYF	TGTGCCAGCAGCTTTGGACTAGCGGGGGGGCCGAGTCGGGCTAAGACCCAGTACTTC
TRBD1	TRBJ2-7	-	TRBV5-1	CASSFSPGQGAEQYF	TGCGCCAGCAGCTTTAGTCCGGGACAGGGGGCCGAGCAGTACTTC
-	TRBJ2-7	-	TRBV28	CASSLEQATYEQYF	TGTGCCAGCAGTTTAGAACAGGCAACCTACGAGCAGTACTTC
TRBD2	TRBJ2-5	-	TRBV3-1/TRBV3-2	CASSQVWDYKETQYF	TGTGCCAGCAGCCAAGTATGGGACTATAAAGAGACCCAGTACTTC
-	TRBJ2-1	-	TRBV30	CAWSVGGGTSCIF	-
-	TRBJ2-5	-	TRBV11-2	CASSLPSQETQYF	TGTGCCAGCAGCTTACCTAGTCAAGAGACCCAGTACTTC
-	TRBJ1-4	-	TRBV5-1	CASSFQGYNEKLFF	TGCGCCAGCAGCTTCCAGGGGTATAATGAAAAACTGTTTTTT
TRBD1	TRBJ1-1	-	TRBV5-1	CASSLELQGGGNECFF	TGCGCCAGCAGCTTGGAGTTACAGGGGGGCGGCAACGAATGTTTCTTT
-	TRBJ2-5	few	TRBV7-6	CASSFTHGGQETQYF	TGTGCCAGCAGCTTTACCCACGGGGGTCAAGAGACCCAGTACTTC
-	TRBJ1-6	-	TRBV7-9	CASSLTGVGNSPLHF	TGTGCCAGCAGCTTAACCGGGGTGGGTAATTCACCCCTCCACTTT
-	TRBJ1-5	once	TRBV2	CASTDSYSNQPQHF	TGTGCCAGCACAGATTCATATAGCAATCAGCCCCAGCATTTT
TRBD1	TRBJ1-1	once	TRBV27	CASSGGGAEAFF	TGTGCCAGCAGTGGAGGGGGCGCTGAAGCTTTCTTT
TRBD2	TRBJ2-5	-	TRBV27	CASRLAGVQTQYF	TGTGCCAGCAGACTAGCGGGGGTACAGACCCAGTACTTC
-	TRBJ1-3	-	TRBV19	CASSLSGLGNTIYF	TGTGCCAGTAGTTTGTCGGGTCTTGGAAACACCATATATTTT
-	TRBJ2-7	few	TRBV7-8	CASSLSRGIPYEQYF	TGTGCCAGCAGCCTTTCTAGGGGTATACCCTACGAGCAGTACTTC
TRBD1	TRBJ1-1	-	TRBV5-1	CASSSLRQGATEAFF	TGCGCCAGCAGCTCCCTCCGACAGGGGGCCACTGAAGCTTTCTTT
-	TRBJ1-5	-	TRBV9	CASSVGTDGSNQPQHF	TGTGCCAGCAGCGTAGGGACAGACGGAAGCAATCAGCCCCAGCATTTT
-	TRBJ2-1	-	TRBV7-3	CASSSDPGNEQFF	TGTGCCAGCAGCTCCGACCCGGGGAATGAGCAGTTCTTC